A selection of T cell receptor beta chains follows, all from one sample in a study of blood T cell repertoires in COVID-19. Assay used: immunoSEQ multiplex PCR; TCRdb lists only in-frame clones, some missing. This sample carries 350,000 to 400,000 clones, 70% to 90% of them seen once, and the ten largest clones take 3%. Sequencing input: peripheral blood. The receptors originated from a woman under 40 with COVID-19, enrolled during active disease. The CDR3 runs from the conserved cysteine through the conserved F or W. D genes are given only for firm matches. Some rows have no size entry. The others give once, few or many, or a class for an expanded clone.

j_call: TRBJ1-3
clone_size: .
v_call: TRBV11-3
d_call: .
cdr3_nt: TGTGCCAGCAGCCTGTCCTTGGGGAGCTCTGGAAACACCATATATTTT
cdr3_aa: CASSLSLGSSGNTIYF

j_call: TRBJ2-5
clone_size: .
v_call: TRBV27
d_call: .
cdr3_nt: TGTGCCAGCAGTTTAGAGCCACGGGAGACCCAGTACTTC
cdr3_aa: CASSLEPRETQYF

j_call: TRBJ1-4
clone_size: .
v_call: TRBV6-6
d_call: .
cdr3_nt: TGTGCCAGCAACCCGCCGGGCCAGGCGGGCGAAAAACTGTTTTTT
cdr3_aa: CASNPPGQAGEKLFF

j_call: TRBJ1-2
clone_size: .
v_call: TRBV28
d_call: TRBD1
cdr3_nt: TGTGCCAGCTGCCCGGGACAGGGGTCCTATGGCTACACCTTC
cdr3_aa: CASCPGQGSYGYTF

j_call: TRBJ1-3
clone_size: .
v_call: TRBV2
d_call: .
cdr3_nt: TGTGCCAGCAGCGCACCTACAGGATTTGGAAACACCATATATTTT
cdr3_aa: CASSAPTGFGNTIYF

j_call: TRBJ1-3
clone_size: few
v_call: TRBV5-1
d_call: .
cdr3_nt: TGCGCCAGCAGCGGGCAAGCTGGAAACACCATATATTTT
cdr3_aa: CASSGQAGNTIYF

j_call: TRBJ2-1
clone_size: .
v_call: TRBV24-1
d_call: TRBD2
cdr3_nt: TGTGCCACCAGTGAGACTAGCGGGAGATATTACAATGAGCAGTTCTTC
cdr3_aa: CATSETSGRYYNEQFF

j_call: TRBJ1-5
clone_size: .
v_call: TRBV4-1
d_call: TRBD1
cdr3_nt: TGCGCCAGCAGCCCGGGACAGGGGATCTTTAGCAATCAGCCCCAGCATTTT
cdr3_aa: CASSPGQGIFSNQPQHF

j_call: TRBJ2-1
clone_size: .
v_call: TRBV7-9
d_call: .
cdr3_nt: TGTGCCAGCAGCCCGCAAGGCGGTAGCTCCAATGAGCAGTTCTTC
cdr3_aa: CASSPQGGSSNEQFF

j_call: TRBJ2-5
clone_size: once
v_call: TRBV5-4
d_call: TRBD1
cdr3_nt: TGTGCCAGCAGCTCGGGACAGCTTTCACTCAACCATAAAGAGACCCAGTACTTC
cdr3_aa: CASSSGQLSLNHKETQYF

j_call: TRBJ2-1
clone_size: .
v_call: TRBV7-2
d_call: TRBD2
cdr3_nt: TGTGCCAGCAGCACGACTAGCCTGGGTGAGCAGTTCTTC
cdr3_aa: CASSTTSLGEQFF

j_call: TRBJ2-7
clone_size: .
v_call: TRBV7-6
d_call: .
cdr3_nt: TGTGCCAGCAGCTTCGAAGACAGCTCCTACGAGCAGTACTTC
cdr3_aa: CASSFEDSSYEQYF

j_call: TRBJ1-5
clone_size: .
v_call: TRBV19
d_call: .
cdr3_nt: TGTGCCAGTACCCAGGGTAATCAGCCCCAGCATTTT
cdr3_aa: CASTQGNQPQHF

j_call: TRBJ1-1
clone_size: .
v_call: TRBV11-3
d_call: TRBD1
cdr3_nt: TGTGCCAGCAGCTTAGATTCTTGGACAGGAGAAGCTTTCTTT
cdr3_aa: CASSLDSWTGEAFF

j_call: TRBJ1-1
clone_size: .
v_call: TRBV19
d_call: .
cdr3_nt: TGTGCCAGTAGTAGCGGGACCCGAATAAACACTGAAGCTTTCTTT
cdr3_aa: CASSSGTRINTEAFF

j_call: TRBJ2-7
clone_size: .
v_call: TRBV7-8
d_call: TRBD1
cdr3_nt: TGTGCCAGCAGCTTAGCGGGACAGGGGCCCCTGGAAGAGCAGTACTTC
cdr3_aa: CASSLAGQGPLEEQYF

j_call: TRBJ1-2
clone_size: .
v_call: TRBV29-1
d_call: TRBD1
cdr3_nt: TGCAGCGTTTCAACAGGGGGAGTCTATGGCTACACCTTC
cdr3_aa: CSVSTGGVYGYTF

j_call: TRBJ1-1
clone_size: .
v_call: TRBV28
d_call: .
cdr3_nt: TGTGCCAGCCGAGGTACAGGGTCGGCCACTGAAGCTTTCTTT
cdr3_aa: CASRGTGSATEAFF

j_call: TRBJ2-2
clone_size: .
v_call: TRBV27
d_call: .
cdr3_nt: TGTGCCAGCAGTTTCGGGGTTAACACCGGGGAGCTGTTTTTT
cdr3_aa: CASSFGVNTGELFF

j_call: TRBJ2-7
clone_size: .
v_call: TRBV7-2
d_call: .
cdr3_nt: TGTGCCAGCAGCCAAGAAGCAGGGGTTTCCTACGAGCAGTACTTC
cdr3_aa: CASSQEAGVSYEQYF

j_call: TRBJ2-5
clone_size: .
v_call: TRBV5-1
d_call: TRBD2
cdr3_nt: TGCGCCAGCAGCTTTCGACTAGCGGAGCGAAACCAAGAGACCCAGTACTTC
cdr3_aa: CASSFRLAERNQETQYF

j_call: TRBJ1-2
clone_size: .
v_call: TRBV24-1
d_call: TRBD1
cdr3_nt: TGTGCCACCAGTGATGGGACAGGGATCTATGGCTACACCTTC
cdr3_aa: CATSDGTGIYGYTF

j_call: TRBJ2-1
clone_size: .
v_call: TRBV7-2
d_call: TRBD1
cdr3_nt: TGTGCCAGCAGCTTAGCGCCCAGGGGGTGGAATGAGCAGTTCTTC
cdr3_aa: CASSLAPRGWNEQFF

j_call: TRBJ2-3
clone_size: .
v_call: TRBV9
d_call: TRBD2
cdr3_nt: TGTGCCAGCAGCGCGGGGACTAGCGGGGGCACAGATACGCAGTATTTT
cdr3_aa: CASSAGTSGGTDTQYF

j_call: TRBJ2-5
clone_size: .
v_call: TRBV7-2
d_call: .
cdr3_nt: TGTGCCAGCAGCTTCCGCGGGTTGAGCGGACTCCAAGAGACCCAGTACTTC
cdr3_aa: CASSFRGLSGLQETQYF

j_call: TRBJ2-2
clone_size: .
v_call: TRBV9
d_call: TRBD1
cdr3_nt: TGTGCCAGCGAGAGACAGGGGGGCACCGGGGAGCTGTTTTTT
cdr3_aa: CASERQGGTGELFF

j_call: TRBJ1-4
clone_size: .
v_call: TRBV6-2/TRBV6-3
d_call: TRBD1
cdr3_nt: TGTGCCAGCAGTACAGGGGGGCGTCAGTGGGAAAAACTGTTTTTT
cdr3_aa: CASSTGGRQWEKLFF

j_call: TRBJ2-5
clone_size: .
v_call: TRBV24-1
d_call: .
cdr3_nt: TGTGCCACCAGTAGCTCCGTTTGGGAGACCCAGTACTTC
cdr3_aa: CATSSSVWETQYF

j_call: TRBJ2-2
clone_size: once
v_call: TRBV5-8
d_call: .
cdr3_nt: TGTGCCAGCAGCTCACCGGGAGGGGGCCCCGGGGAGCTGTTTTTT
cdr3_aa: CASSSPGGGPGELFF

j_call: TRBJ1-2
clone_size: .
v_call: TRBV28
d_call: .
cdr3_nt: TGTGCCAGCAGTTTATTACGGGACTCGGGGCGGGACTATGGCTACACCTTC
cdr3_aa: CASSLLRDSGRDYGYTF

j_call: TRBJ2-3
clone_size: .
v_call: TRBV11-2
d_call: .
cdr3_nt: TGTGCCAGCAGCTTATGGGGGGGCGAGAGCACAGATACGCAGTATTTT
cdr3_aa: CASSLWGGESTDTQYF

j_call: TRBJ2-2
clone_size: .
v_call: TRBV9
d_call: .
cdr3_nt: TGTGCCAGCAGCGTAAGATTAGCGGATTACAACACCGGGGAGCTGTTTTTT
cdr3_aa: CASSVRLADYNTGELFF

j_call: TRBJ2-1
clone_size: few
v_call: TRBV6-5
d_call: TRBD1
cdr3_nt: TGTGCCAGCAGTTTAATACAGGGGACCTACAATGAGCAGTTCTTC
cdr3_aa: CASSLIQGTYNEQFF

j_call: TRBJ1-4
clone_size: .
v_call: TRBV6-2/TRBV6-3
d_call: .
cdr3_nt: TGTGCCAGCAGTTACCACCGCGTCGGGGGTCGCGGAAAACTGTTTTTT
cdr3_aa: CASSYHRVGGRGKLFF

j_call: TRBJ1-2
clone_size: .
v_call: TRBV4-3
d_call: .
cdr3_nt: TGCGCCAGCAGCCTGGGCGGGGCGGGATATGGCTACACCTTC
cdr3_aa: CASSLGGAGYGYTF

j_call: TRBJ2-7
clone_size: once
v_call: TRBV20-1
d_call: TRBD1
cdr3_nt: TGCAGTGCTAGTGCGACAGGGGCCGAGCAGTACTTC
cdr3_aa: CSASATGAEQYF

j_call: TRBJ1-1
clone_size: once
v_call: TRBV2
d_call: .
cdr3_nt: TGTGCCAGCAGTGAACCCCGGGAGGTTAGGACTGAAGCTTTCTTT
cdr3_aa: CASSEPREVRTEAFF

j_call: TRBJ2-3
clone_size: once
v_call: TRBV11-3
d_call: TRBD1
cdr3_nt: TGTGCCAGCAGCTCAGGACAGGGACTCACAGATACGCAGTATTTT
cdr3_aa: CASSSGQGLTDTQYF

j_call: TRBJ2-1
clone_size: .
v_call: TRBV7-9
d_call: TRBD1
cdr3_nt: TGTGCCAGCAGCGCCCGGGACAGGGGGGATGGCAATGAGCAGTTCTTC
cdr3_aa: CASSARDRGDGNEQFF

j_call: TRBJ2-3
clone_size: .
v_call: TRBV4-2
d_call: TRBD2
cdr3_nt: TGTGCCAGCAGCCAAACAGTTGCGGGGGGGCAAGATACGCAGTATTTT
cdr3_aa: CASSQTVAGGQDTQYF

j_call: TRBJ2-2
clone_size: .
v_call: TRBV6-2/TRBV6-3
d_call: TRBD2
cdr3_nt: TGTGCCAGCAGTTACCGGCGGGGGGTCACCGGGGAGCTGTTTTTT
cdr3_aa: CASSYRRGVTGELFF

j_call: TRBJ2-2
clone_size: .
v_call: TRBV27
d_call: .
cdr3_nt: TGTGCCAGCAGTTTGGGACTGATACAGGGGCCACTCACCGGGGAGCTGTTTTTT
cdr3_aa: CASSLGLIQGPLTGELFF

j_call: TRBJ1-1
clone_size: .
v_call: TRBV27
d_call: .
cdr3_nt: TGTGCCAGCAGTTCGATGAATCAGGGTTTTGGCCGGAACACTGAAGCTTTCTTT
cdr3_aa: CASSSMNQGFGRNTEAFF

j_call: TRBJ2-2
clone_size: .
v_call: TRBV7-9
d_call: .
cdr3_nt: TGTGCCAGCAGCTTAGATTTAGTGGCCGGGGAGCTGTTTTTT
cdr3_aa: CASSLDLVAGELFF

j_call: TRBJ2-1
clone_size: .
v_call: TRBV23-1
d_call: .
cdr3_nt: TGCGCCAGCAGTCAATTGAGACAGGAGCAGTTCTTC
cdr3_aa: CASSQLRQEQFF

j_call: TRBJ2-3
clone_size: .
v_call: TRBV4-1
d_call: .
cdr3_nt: TGCGCCAGCAGGCCAGCGTCGCAGTATTTT
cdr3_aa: CASRPASQYF

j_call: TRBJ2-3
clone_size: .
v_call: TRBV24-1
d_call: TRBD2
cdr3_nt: TGTGCCACCGCCGGGACTAGCGAGAACACAGATACGCAGTATTTT
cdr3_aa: CATAGTSENTDTQYF

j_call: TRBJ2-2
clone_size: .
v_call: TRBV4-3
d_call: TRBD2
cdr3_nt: TGCGCCAGCAGCCAAGATTTTGGGGGGGACACCGGGGAGCTGTTTTTT
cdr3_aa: CASSQDFGGDTGELFF

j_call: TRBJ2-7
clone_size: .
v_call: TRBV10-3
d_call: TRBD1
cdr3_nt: TGTGCCATCAGTGCACCGGGACAGGGAATACGGGGGTCCTACGAGCAGTACTTC
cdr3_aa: CAISAPGQGIRGSYEQYF

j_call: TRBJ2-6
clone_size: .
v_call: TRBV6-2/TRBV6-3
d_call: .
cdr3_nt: TGTGCCAGCAGTTACTCGTCTTGGAGATCTGGGGCCAACGTCCTGACTTTC
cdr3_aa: CASSYSSWRSGANVLTF

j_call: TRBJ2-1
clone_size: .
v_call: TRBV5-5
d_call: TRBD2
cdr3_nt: TGTGCCAGCAGCTCCATATTTATTGGGGGGAGGGATTTAGGTGAGCAGTTCTTC
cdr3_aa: CASSSIFIGGRDLGEQFF